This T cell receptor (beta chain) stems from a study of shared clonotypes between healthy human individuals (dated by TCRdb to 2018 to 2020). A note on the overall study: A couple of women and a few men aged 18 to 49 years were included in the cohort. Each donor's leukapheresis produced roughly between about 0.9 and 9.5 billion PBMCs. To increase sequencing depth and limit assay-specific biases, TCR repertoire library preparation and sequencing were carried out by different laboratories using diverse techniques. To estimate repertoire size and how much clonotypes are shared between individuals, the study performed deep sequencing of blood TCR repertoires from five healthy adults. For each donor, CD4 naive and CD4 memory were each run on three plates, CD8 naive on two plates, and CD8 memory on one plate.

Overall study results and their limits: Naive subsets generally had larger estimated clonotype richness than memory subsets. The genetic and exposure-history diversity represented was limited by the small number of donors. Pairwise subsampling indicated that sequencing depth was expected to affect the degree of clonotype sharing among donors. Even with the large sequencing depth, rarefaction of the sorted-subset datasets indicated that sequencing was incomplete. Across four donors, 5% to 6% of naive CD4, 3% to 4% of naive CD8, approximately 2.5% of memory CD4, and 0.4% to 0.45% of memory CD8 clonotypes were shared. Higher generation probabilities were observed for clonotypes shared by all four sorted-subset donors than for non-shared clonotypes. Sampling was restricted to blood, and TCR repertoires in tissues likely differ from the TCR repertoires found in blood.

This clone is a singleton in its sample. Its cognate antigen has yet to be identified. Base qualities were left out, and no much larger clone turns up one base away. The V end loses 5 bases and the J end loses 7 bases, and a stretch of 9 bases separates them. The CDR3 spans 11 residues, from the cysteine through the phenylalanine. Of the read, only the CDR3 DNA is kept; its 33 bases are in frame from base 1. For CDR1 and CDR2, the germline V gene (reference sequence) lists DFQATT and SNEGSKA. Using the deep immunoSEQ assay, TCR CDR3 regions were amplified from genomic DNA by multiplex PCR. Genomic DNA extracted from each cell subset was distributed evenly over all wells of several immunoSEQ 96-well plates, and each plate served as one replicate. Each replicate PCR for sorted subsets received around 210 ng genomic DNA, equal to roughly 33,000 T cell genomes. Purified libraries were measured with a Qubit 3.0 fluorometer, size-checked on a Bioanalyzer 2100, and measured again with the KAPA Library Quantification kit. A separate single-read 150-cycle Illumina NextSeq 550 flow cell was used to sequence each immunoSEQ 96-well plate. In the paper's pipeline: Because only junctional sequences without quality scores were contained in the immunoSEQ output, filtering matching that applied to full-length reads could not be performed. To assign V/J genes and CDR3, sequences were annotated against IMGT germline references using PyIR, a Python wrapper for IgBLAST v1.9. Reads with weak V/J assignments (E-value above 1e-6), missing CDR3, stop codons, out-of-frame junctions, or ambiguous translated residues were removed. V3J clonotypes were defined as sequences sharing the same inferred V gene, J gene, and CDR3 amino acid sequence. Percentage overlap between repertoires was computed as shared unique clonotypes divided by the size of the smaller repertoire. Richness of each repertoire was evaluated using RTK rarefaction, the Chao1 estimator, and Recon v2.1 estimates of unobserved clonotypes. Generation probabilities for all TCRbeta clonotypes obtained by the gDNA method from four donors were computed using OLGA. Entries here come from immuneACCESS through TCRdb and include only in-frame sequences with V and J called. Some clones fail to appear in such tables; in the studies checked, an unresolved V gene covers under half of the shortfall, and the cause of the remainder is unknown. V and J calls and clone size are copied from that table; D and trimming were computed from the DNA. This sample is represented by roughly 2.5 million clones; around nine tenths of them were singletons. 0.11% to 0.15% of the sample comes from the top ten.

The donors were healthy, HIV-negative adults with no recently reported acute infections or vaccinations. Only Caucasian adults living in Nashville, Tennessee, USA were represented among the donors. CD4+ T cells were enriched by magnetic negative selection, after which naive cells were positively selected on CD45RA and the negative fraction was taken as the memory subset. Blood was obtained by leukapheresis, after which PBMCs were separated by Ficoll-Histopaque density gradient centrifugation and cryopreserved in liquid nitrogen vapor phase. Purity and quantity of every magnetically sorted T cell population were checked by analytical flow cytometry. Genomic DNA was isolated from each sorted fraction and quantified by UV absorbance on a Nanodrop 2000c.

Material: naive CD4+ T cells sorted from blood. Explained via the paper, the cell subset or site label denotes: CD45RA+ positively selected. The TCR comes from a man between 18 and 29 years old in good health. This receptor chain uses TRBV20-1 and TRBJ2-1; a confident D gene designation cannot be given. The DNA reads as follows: TGCAGTGCTTCGACTGGGAATGAGCAGTTCTTC. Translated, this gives CSASTGNEQFF.